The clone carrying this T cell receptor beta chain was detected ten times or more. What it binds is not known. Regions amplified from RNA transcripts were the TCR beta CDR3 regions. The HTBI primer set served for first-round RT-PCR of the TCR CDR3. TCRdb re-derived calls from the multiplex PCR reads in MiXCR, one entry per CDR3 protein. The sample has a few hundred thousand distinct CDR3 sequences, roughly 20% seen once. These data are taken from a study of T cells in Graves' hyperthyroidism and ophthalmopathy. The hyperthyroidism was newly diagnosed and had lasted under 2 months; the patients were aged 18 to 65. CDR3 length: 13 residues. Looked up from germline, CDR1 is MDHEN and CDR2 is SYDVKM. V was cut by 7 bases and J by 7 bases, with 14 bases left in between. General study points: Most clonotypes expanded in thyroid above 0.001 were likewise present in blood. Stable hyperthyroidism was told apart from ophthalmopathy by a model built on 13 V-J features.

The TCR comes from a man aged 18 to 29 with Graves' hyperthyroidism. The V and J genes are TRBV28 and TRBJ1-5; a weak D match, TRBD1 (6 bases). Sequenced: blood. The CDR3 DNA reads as TGTGCCAGCAAAGGGGGAGGAGGCCAGCCCCAGCATTTT. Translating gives CASKGGGGQPQHF.